This T cell receptor beta chain was observed in a study of blood T cell repertoires in COVID-19. Across the study: Acute-phase and convalescent COVID-19 samples originated in the United States, Italy and Spain. PBMCs, B-cell-depleted T cells, or T cells were the source of the cDNA or gDNA that made up the material.

Germline V CDR1 and CDR2: WSHSY, SAAADI. Trimming removed 6 bases from V and 1 base from J; junction bases left unmatched: 2. The CDR3 consists of 13 residues. Per the original methods: Estimated nucleated cell counts came from reference gene primer amplification. Generated by immunoSEQ multiplex PCR, the TCRdb table keeps only in-frame clones and is missing some. The V and J calls and clone size are taken from that table; D and trimming were inferred from the DNA. The sample yields under 250,000 clones, approximately 80% seen once. Material for sequencing was peripheral blood. The gene calls are TRBV10-2 and TRBJ1-2; 7 nucleotides align to TRBD1. This TCR was sampled from a woman aged 55-69 years who had recovered from COVID-19. The CDR3 region has the DNA TGCGCCAGCAGCCAGGGGGGTAACTATGGCTACACCTTC. This sequence encodes CASSQGGNYGYTF.